This T cell receptor beta chain was captured by sequencing in a study of PD-1 blockade in classical Hodgkin lymphoma. Notes on the study in general: When set against healthy donors, newly diagnosed patients were reported to show lower baseline TCR diversity. Repertoire differences lack defined causes, possibly disease activity or prior therapy. Complete responders entered with baseline diversity on par with newly diagnosed patients, the results showed.

The table came from immunoSEQ multiplex PCR; TCRdb's copy has only in-frame clones and leaves some out. This table has roughly 15,000 clones, 65% appearing once. Worth noting for this clone: Its target is unknown.

Relapse after autologous stem cell transplantation occurred in every patient, and brentuximab vedotin exposure varied. V dropped 0 bases and J dropped 8 bases, with 15 bases sitting between them. The CDR3 is 15 residues long. Germline lookup yields CDR1 SGHNT and CDR2 YYREEE (reference sequence). This receptor was identified in a human donor with classical Hodgkin lymphoma. J is TRBJ2-1 and V is TRBV5-4, with a tentative D call TRBD1 (6 bases). The starting material was peripheral blood mononuclear cells (PBMCs), obtained before the second cycle of nivolumab. The CDR3 sequence: CASSLGSGDRDEQFF. In nucleotides, the CDR3 is TGTGCCAGCAGCTTGGGATCAGGGGATCGGGATGAGCAGTTCTTC.